This TCR beta chain was sequenced during a study of control samples from healthy donors and cancer patients. This CDR3 is 13 amino acids long. Germline-derived CDR1 and CDR2 are DFQATT and SNEGSKA (reference sequence). With 3 bases removed from V and 0 bases from J, the gap between germline ends came to 8 bases. Profiling relied on immunoSEQ multiplex PCR, and the TCRdb table lists in-frame clones only, not all of them. Among about 120,000 clones listed, just under 90% were seen once. Sequenced material: blood. The J gene is TRBJ1-2, the V gene TRBV20-1; no reliable D call. The receptor was isolated from a man in his thirties or forties in good health. As DNA, the CDR3 is TGCAGTGCTAGTTCGGGCGCTAACTATGGCTACACCTTC. Translation gives CSASSGANYGYTF.